This T cell receptor (beta chain) was identified during a study of CD8 T cells in Susac syndrome. Study-level points and caveats: The study conceded that relatively few individuals underwent its TCR sequencing and HLA analysis.

The V gene end was trimmed by 5 bases and the J gene end by 4 bases; junction bases not matched to a gene: 15. The CDR3 is 17 residues long. The germline V gene encodes CDR1 SGHVS and CDR2 FQNEAQ. Healthy donors acted as controls, with matching for age and sex. TEMRA cells were FACS-enriched, while CD8+ and CD4+ T cells were negatively isolated. Of note for this clonotype: The antigen is unknown.

Reverse transcription of roughly 0.45 to 1 ug RNA used random hexamers. Multiplex PCR with immunoSEQ amplified the TCR beta CDR3 across 54 Vbeta and 13 Jbeta. TCRdb re-called the immunoSEQ multiplex PCR reads with MiXCR, one entry per CDR3 protein. This sample has 100,000 to 150,000 distinct CDR3 sequences, with 90% to 95% found just once. V usage is TRBV7-8 and J usage is TRBJ1-2; 8 bases align to TRBD1. Sequences were obtained from CD4+ T cells from PBMCs. This TCR was recovered from a human donor in good health. CDR3 residues: CASSPRVGQGMAYGYTF. The DNA of the CDR3 is TGTGCCAGCAGCCCGCGTGTAGGACAGGGAATGGCCTATGGCTACACCTTC. Full variable domain (missing parts from reference TRBV7-8 and TRBJ1-2): GAGVSQSPRYKVAKRGQDVALRCDPISGHVSLFWYQQALGQGPEFLTYFQNEAQLDKSGLPSDRFFAERPEGSVSTLKIQRTQQEDSAVYLCASSPRVGQGMAYGYTFGSGTRLTVV.